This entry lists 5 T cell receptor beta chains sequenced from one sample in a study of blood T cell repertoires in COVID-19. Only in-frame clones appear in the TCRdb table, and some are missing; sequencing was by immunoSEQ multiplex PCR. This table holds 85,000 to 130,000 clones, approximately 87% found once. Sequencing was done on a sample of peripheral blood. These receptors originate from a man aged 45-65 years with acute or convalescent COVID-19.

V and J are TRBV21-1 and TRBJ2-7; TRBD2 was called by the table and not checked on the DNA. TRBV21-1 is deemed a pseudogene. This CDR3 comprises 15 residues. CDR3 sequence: CASRIGAGPSYEQYF. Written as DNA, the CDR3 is TGTGCCAGCAGGATCGGGGCGGGGCCCTCCTACGAGCAGTACTTC.

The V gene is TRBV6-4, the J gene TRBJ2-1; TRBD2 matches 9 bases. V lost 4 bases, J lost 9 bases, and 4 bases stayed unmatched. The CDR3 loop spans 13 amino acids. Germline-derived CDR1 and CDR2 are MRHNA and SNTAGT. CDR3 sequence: CASSVAGGIEQFF. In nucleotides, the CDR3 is TGTGCCAGCAGTGTGGCGGGAGGGATTGAGCAGTTCTTC.

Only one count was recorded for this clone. Here the CDR3 DNA reads TGTGCCAGCAGTTACAGGGTAGGAACCTACGAGCAGTACTTC. Translating gives CASSYRVGTYEQYF. The chain is built from TRBV27 and TRBJ2-7, with a possible D match to TRBD1 (6 bases). This CDR3 has 14 residues. Germline V lookup: CDR1 MNHEY, CDR2 SMNVEV (reference sequence). Trimming removed 4 bases at V and 2 bases at J, with 12 bases between.

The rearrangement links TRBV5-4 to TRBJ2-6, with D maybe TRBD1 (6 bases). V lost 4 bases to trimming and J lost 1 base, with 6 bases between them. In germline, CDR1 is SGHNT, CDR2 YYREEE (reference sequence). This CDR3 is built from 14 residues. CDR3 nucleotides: TGTGCCAGCAGCACAGGGTCTGGGGCCAACGTCCTGACTTTC. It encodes CASSTGSGANVLTF.

Here the CDR3 DNA reads TGTGCCAGCAGAAACATCCTAGGGACAGGGGTCAGGGAGACCCAGTACTTC. Amino acid sequence: CASRNILGTGVRETQYF. The chain is built from TRBV28 and TRBJ2-5, with 10 bases aligning to TRBD1. CDR1 and CDR2 from the germline V gene are MDHEN and SYDVKM. Losses at the gene ends were 6 bases for V and 5 bases for J; bases not matched to a gene: 15. The CDR3 is 17 amino acids.